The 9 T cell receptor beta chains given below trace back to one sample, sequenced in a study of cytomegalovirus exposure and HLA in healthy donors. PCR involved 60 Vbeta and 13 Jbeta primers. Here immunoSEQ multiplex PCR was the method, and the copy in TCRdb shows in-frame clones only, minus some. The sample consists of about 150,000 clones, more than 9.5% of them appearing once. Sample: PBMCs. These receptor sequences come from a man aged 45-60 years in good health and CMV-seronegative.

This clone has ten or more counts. The CDR3 coding sequence is TGTGCCAGCAGTCCCACTTCTCAAAGCTCCTACGAGCAGTACTTC. Its protein is CASSPTSQSSYEQYF. The chain carries TRBV6-6 and TRBJ2-7; D uncertain. The CDR3 extends over 15 amino acids. V lost 5 bases to trimming and J lost 0 bases, with 14 bases between them. Germline V gene lookup returns CDR1 MNHNY and CDR2 SVGAGI (reference sequence).

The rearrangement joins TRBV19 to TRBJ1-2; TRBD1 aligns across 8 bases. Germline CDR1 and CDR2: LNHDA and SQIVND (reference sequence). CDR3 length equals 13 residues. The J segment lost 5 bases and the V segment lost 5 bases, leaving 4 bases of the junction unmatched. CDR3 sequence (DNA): TGTGCCAGTAGTTGGACAGGGAAGTATGGCTACACCTTC. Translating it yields CASSWTGKYGYTF.

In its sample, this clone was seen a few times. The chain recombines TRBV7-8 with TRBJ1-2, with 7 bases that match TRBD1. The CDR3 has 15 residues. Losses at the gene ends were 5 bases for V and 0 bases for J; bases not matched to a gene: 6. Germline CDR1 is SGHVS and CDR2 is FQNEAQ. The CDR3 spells CASSTGQKSNYGYTF. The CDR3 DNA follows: TGTGCCAGCAGCACGGGACAGAAGTCTAACTATGGCTACACCTTC.

The CDR3 region has the DNA TGTGCCAGCAGCTTAGCGTCTGGACAGGCACTTGCAACTAATGAAAAACTGTTTTTT. This sequence encodes CASSLASGQALATNEKLFF. The genes are TRBV7-6 and TRBJ1-4, with 7 bases that match TRBD1. The CDR3 contains 19 residues. The germline V gene has CDR1 SGHVS and CDR2 FNYEAQ. V was clipped by 0 bases and J by 0 bases; unmatched bases: 10. Based on the CDR3 plus reference TRBV7-6 and TRBJ1-4, the full variable domain is GAGVSQSPRYKVTKRGQDVALRCDPISGHVSLYWYRQALGQGPEFLTYFNYEAQQDKSGLPNDRFSAERPEGSISTLTIQRTEQRDSAMYRCASSLASGQALATNEKLFFGSGTQLSVL.

The CDR3 DNA follows: TGTGCCAGCAGTTATTCGGGAACCGGGATTAATGAAAAACTGTTTTTT. Translating gives CASSYSGTGINEKLFF. This chain connects TRBV6-5 to TRBJ1-4; D uncertain. The length of the CDR3 is 16 residues. The germline V and J ends were trimmed by 3 bases and 4 bases, with 15 bases remaining between them. The V gene's germline CDR1 is MNHEY and CDR2 SVGAGI.

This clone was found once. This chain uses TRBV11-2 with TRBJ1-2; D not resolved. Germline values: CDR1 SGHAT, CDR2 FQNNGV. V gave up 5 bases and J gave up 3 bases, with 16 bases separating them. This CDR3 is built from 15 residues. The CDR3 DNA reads TGTGCCAGCAGCCGCGACGACAACTTCTACTATGGCTACACCTTC. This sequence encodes CASSRDDNFYYGYTF. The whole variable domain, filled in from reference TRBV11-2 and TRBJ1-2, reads EAGVAQSPRYKIIEKRQSVAFWCNPISGHATLYWYQQILGQGPKLLIQFQNNGVVDDSQLPKDRFSAERLKGVDSTLKIQPAKLEDSAVYLCASSRDDNFYYGYTFGSGTRLTVV.

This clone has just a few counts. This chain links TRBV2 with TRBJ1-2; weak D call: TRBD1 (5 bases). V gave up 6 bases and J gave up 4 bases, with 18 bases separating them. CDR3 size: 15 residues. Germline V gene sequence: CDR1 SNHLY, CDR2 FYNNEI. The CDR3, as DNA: TGTGCCAGCAGGGGACTTCAGACGCGAGCCTATGGCTACACCTTC. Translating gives CASRGLQTRAYGYTF.

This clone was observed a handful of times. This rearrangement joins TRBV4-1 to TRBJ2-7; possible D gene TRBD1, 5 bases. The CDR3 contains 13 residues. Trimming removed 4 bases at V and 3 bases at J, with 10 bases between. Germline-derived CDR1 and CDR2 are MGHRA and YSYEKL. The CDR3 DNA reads TGCGCCAGCAGCCCCCGTGACAGCTACGAGCAGTACTTC. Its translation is CASSPRDSYEQYF.

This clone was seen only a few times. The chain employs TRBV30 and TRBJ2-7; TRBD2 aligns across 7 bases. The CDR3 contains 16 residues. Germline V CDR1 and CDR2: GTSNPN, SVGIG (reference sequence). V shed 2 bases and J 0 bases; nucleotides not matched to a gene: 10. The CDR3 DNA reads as TGTGCCTGGAGTCTAGTTGCGGGAGCCTCCTCCTACGAGCAGTACTTC. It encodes CAWSLVAGASSYEQYF.